What follows are 15 T cell receptor beta chains derived from one specimen sequenced in a study of blood T cell repertoires in COVID-19. Assay: immunoSEQ multiplex PCR; the TCRdb copy retains only in-frame clones and omits some. The sample yields some 110,000 clones, around 90% seen once. Material: peripheral blood. The source is a human donor in a cohort sampled during active COVID-19.

The V gene is TRBV9, the J gene TRBJ2-7; TRBD1 is a possible D gene (5 bases). There are 15 residues in the CDR3. The V gene lost 2 bases and the J gene lost 1 base, with 13 bases spanning the gap. The germline CDR1 and CDR2 sequences are SGDLS and YYNGEE. CDR3: CASSVSPQDSYEQYF. The CDR3 nucleotides read TGTGCCAGCAGCGTGTCTCCACAGGATTCCTACGAGCAGTACTTC. Using reference TRBV9 and TRBJ2-7 for the parts outside the CDR3, the full variable domain is DSGVTQTPKHLITATGQRVTLRCSPRSGDLSVYWYQQSLDQGLQFLIQYYNGEERAKGNILERFSAQQFPDLHSELNLSSLELGDSALYFCASSVSPQDSYEQYFGPGTRLTVT.

The chain combines TRBV18 with TRBJ2-3; D not resolved. The germline gives CDR1 KGHSH, CDR2 LQKENI. The CDR3 has 13 residues. Trimming stripped 3 bases from V and 5 bases from J, with 9 bases between. In DNA, the CDR3 is TGTGCCAGCTCACCCTCATCAGGAGATACGCAGTATTTT. Translation: CASSPSSGDTQYF.

V and J are TRBV4-2 and TRBJ2-1; 10 bases agree with TRBD2. Germline CDR1 and CDR2: LGHNA and YNFKEQ. J lost 3 bases, V lost 1 base, and 9 bases had no gene match. The CDR3 has 18 amino acids. The CDR3 nucleotides read TGTGCCAGCAGCCAAGTAACCCTAGCGGGAGAGGACTACAATGAGCAGTTCTTC. Translated, it gives CASSQVTLAGEDYNEQFF.

The chain couples TRBV11-1 to TRBJ2-2; TRBD1 matches at 7 bases. Germline V gene sequence: CDR1 SGHAT, CDR2 FQDESV (reference sequence). The CDR3 runs to 16 residues. J gave up 1 base and V 3 bases, and 5 bases lay outside the gene matches. The CDR3 reads CASSLGNRGNTGELFF. CDR3 nucleotide sequence: TGTGCCAGCAGCTTGGGAAACAGGGGGAACACCGGGGAGCTGTTTTTT.

The chain carries TRBV28 and TRBJ1-1; the D is unclear. Germline assignment: CDR1 MDHEN and CDR2 SYDVKM. Trimming removed 10 bases from V and 4 bases from J, with 10 bases in between. The CDR3 spans 11 residues. The CDR3 is CATEAATEAFF. The CDR3 coding sequence is TGTGCCACAGAGGCGGCCACTGAAGCTTTCTTT. Together with reference TRBV28 and TRBJ1-1, the CDR3 gives the full variable domain: DVKVTQSSRYLVKRTGEKVFLECVQDMDHENMFWYRQDPGLGLRLIYFSYDVKMKEKGDIPEGYSVSREKKERFSLILESASTNQTSMYLCATEAATEAFFGQGTRLTVV.

The chain combines TRBV11-2 with TRBJ2-2; D remains ambiguous. Trimming removed 0 bases at V and 6 bases at J, with 5 bases between. This CDR3 contains 13 residues. Germline V gene data show CDR1 as SGHAT and CDR2 as FQNNGV. DNA for the CDR3: TGTGCCAGCAGCTTAGACAGGTCCGGGGAGCTGTTTTTT. The encoded protein is CASSLDRSGELFF.

This rearrangement joins TRBV29-1 to TRBJ1-6; 7 nucleotides line up with TRBD1. J was trimmed by 7 bases and V by 6 bases; bases with no gene match: 6. This CDR3 has 13 amino acids. Germline CDR1 and CDR2: SQVTM and ANQGSEA. CDR3 region: CSVGQFLNSPLHF. The CDR3 DNA reads as TGCAGCGTGGGACAGTTTTTGAATTCACCCCTCCACTTT.

The J gene is TRBJ2-1, the V gene TRBV6-5; the D is unclear. V lost 6 bases and J 4 bases, leaving 4 bases between the germline ends. CDR1 is MNHEY, CDR2 SVGAGI, per germline. The CDR3 contains 11 residues. The CDR3 region is CASSRYNEQFF. Here the CDR3 DNA reads TGTGCCAGCAGCAGGTACAATGAGCAGTTCTTC.

The V gene is TRBV4-1, the J gene TRBJ2-1, with D possibly being TRBD2 (6 bases). CDR1 MGHRA and CDR2 YSYEKL come from the germline V gene. The V and J ends lost 4 bases and 0 bases respectively, with 10 bases between them. This CDR3 contains 15 residues. CDR3: CASSPDYGSYNEQFF. The CDR3 DNA sequence: TGCGCCAGCAGCCCGGACTATGGCTCCTACAATGAGCAGTTCTTC.

The chain recombines TRBV3-1 (or the pseudogene TRBV3-2) with TRBJ2-2; 15 nucleotides line up with TRBD2. Germline V gene data show CDR1 as LGHDT and CDR2 as YNNKEL (reference sequence). The junction had 1 base not matched to a gene; V was cut back by 4 bases and J by 1 base. The CDR3 extends over 17 amino acids. This CDR3 is CASSPGLAGGNTGELFF. The DNA for the CDR3 is TGTGCCAGCAGCCCGGGACTAGCGGGGGGGAACACCGGGGAGCTGTTTTTT.

The chain is built from TRBV24-1 and TRBJ2-7; 8 positions agree with TRBD1. CDR1 is KGHDR, CDR2 SFDVKD, per germline. This CDR3 is built from 14 residues. CDR3 amino acids: CAAAGGGAEDEQYF. The CDR3 DNA reads as TGTGCTGCCGCAGGGGGCGGCGCCGAGGACGAGCAGTACTTC.

The chain combines TRBV11-3 with TRBJ2-2, with D unresolved. The CDR3 loop spans 15 amino acids. V dropped 7 bases and J dropped 4 bases, with 16 bases sitting between them. Germline assignment: CDR1 SGHNT and CDR2 YENEEA. CDR3 nucleotide sequence: TGTGCCAGCACCGCATCTGGGTGGAGCACCGGGGAGCTGTTTTTT. Translated: CASTASGWSTGELFF.

The CDR3: CASSSRLAGGETQYF. As DNA, the CDR3 is TGTGCCAGCAGCTCCCGACTAGCGGGAGGAGAGACCCAGTACTTC. The chain combines TRBV11-3 with TRBJ2-5, with 13 bases lining up with TRBD2. Germline lookup yields CDR1 SGHNT and CDR2 YENEEA. CDR3 size: 15 residues. V lost 4 bases to trimming and J lost 4 bases; unmatched junction nucleotides: 3.

CDR3 protein: CASSPRGRDTEAFF. The CDR3 DNA follows: TGTGCCAGCAGCCCGAGGGGGCGCGACACTGAAGCTTTCTTT. The gene calls are TRBV9 and TRBJ1-1, with 7 bases fitting TRBD1. Trimming at V came to 4 bases and at J to 3 bases, leaving 6 bases not matched to a gene. Germline loops: CDR1 SGDLS, CDR2 YYNGEE. The CDR3 is made up of 14 amino acids.

This clone was seen a handful of times. This specimen includes other DNA sequences encoding the same CDR3. The chain carries TRBV19 and TRBJ2-5, with 10 bases identical to TRBD2. The germline gives CDR1 LNHDA, CDR2 SQIVND (reference sequence). The CDR3 totals 12 residues. The V gene end was trimmed by 8 bases and the J gene end by 4 bases; junction bases not matched to a gene: 1. CDR3: CASRLAGETQYF. CDR3 DNA: TGTGCCAGTCGACTAGCGGGAGAGACCCAGTACTTC.